What follows are 20 T cell receptor beta chains derived from one specimen sequenced in a study of response to subunit inactivated influenza vaccine. MiXCR, run by TCRdb on the RT-PCR reads, gives a single entry per CDR3 protein. The sample holds about 580,000 distinct CDR3 sequences; 11% to 15% are singletons and the top ten take 8.5% to 14%. The material was PBMCs from blood, obtained 11 to 12 days after vaccination. The receptors were sampled from a man between 45 and 60 years old who received an inactivated influenza vaccine.

This chain joins TRBV20-1 and TRBJ2-7; possible D gene TRBD2, 6 bases. This CDR3 region has 14 residues. CDR1 DFQATT and CDR2 SNEGSKA come from the germline V gene (reference sequence). Trimming cost V 6 bases and J 2 bases, with 17 bases left between them. CDR3 DNA: TGCAGTGCCCAAGGGCGGGCTAGCGCCTACGAGCAGTACTTC. This codes for CSAQGRASAYEQYF.

This chain links TRBV18 with TRBJ2-4; 14 bases match TRBD2. This CDR3 spans 17 amino acids. The V gene's germline CDR1 is KGHSH and CDR2 LQKENI. The V segment lost 2 bases and the J segment 9 bases; nucleotides outside the gene matches: 9. The DNA of the CDR3 is TGTGCCAGCTCACCATATCCGGGACTAGCGGGGGATGGCATTCAGTACTTC. This encodes CASSPYPGLAGDGIQYF.

This rearrangement joins TRBV20-1 to TRBJ2-5; D possibly corresponds to TRBD2 (6 bases). The CDR3 has 21 amino acids. In germline, CDR1 is DFQATT, CDR2 SNEGSKA (reference sequence). Trimming stripped 3 bases from V and 4 bases from J, with 36 bases between. CDR3 nucleotides: TGCAGTGCTAGGGGGCGAACCGGGACTCCCAGAAAAACCCCCCTTAGAGAGACCCAGTACTTC. Translated, it gives CSARGRTGTPRKTPLRETQYF.

The chain recombines TRBV12-3 or TRBV12-4 with TRBJ1-2, with D hard to call. CDR3 size: 13 residues. V lost 6 bases to trimming and J lost 7 bases, with 15 bases between them. The CDR3 nucleotides are TGTGCCAGCAGACCGGACGGGGTTCGTGGCTACACCTTC. Protein sequence: CASRPDGVRGYTF.

This clonotype was counted a few times. The rearrangement links TRBV6-5 to TRBJ2-2; 7 nucleotides match TRBD2. The V gene end was trimmed by 0 bases and the J gene end by 5 bases; junction bases not matched to a gene: 3. The germline V gene encodes CDR1 MNHEY and CDR2 SVGAGI. This CDR3 contains 15 residues. This CDR3 reads CASSYSGGKTGELFF. The CDR3 nucleotides read TGTGCCAGCAGTTACTCGGGGGGGAAGACCGGGGAGCTGTTTTTT.

The table lists this clonotype with a few counts. The chain is built from TRBV6-1 and TRBJ1-2, with a possible D match to TRBD1 (5 bases). In germline, CDR1 is MNHNS, CDR2 SASEGT. Trimming took off 6 bases at V and 0 bases at J, with 14 bases between the two ends. The CDR3 has 15 amino acids. The DNA of the CDR3 is TGTGCCAGCAGCACCGCGGGGGGAACTAACTATGGCTACACCTTC. Protein sequence: CASSTAGGTNYGYTF.

The chain joins TRBV12-3 or TRBV12-4 to TRBJ2-1, with 10 bases aligning to TRBD1. The CDR3 contains 15 residues. Trimming removed 7 bases from V and 10 bases from J; junction bases left unmatched: 13. CDR3 protein: CASTPPGTGEGEQFF. The CDR3 DNA reads as TGTGCCAGCACCCCACCCGGGACAGGGGAGGGAGAGCAGTTCTTC.

CDR3 region: CASSIGGYQETQYF. The DNA of the CDR3 is TGCGCCAGCAGCATAGGGGGCTACCAAGAGACCCAGTACTTC. The gene calls are TRBV5-1 and TRBJ2-5, with 7 bases matching TRBD1. Germline V gene data show CDR1 as SGHRS and CDR2 as YFSETQ. After removal of 4 bases from V and 0 bases from J, the junction contained 3 bases not matched to a gene. The CDR3 length is 14 residues.

This clonotype was seen only a few times. The chain couples TRBV27 to TRBJ2-3, with D possibly matching TRBD2 (6 bases). Germline values: CDR1 MNHEY, CDR2 SMNVEV (reference sequence). This CDR3 region has 13 residues. Trimming cost V 3 bases and J 5 bases, with 9 bases left between them. As DNA, the CDR3 is TGTGCCAGCAGTTTGGGACTTTTAGATACGCAGTATTTT. The encoded protein is CASSLGLLDTQYF.

The genes are TRBV10-3 and TRBJ1-5, with 8 bases that match TRBD1. The V gene end was trimmed by 9 bases and the J gene end by 3 bases; junction bases not matched to a gene: 7. The germline gives CDR1 ENHRY, CDR2 SYGVKD. This CDR3 has 14 amino acids. CDR3: CAIATGASNQPQHF. The CDR3 nucleotides are TGTGCCATTGCGACAGGGGCCTCCAATCAGCCCCAGCATTTT.

Comment on this clonotype: One junction end disagrees with the germline gene, perhaps due to a read error. V usage is TRBV4-2 and J usage is TRBJ2-7; D possibly corresponds to TRBD2 (6 bases). CDR1 and CDR2 (germline): LGHNA, YNFKEQ. The CDR3 length is 15 residues. The CDR3 region has the DNA TGTGCCAGTAGCCCGCCCGGGACGGGAGCCTACGAGCAGTACTTC. It codes for CASSPPGTGAYEQYF.

Only a few counts were recorded for this clonotype. V usage is TRBV7-6 and J usage is TRBJ2-1, with 8 nucleotides matching TRBD1. The CDR3 is 14 residues long. Germline CDR1 and CDR2: SGHVS and FNYEAQ. V was pared by 1 base and J by 6 bases, with 2 bases of the junction left unmatched. Written as DNA, the CDR3 is TGTGCCAGCAGCTTAGAGCAGGGGGCCAATGAGCAGTTCTTC. Its translation is CASSLEQGANEQFF.

The V and J genes are TRBV5-1 and TRBJ2-2, with unresolved D. There are 16 residues in the CDR3. The V gene's germline CDR1 is SGHRS and CDR2 YFSETQ. V lost 0 bases, J lost 6 bases, and 15 bases lay in between. In nucleotides, the CDR3 is TGCGCCAGCAGCTTGGGTTCGCCTCGGTATGCCGGGGAGCTGTTTTTT. The encoded protein is CASSLGSPRYAGELFF.

The sample holds a few counts of this clonotype. The chain combines TRBV4-2 with TRBJ1-4; no definite D call. The length of the CDR3 is 16 residues. Germline CDR1 LGHNA, CDR2 YNFKEQ. V gave up 4 bases and J gave up 4 bases, with 16 bases separating them. The CDR3 here is CASSRLKDGLNEKLFF. The CDR3 DNA sequence: TGTGCCAGCAGCCGATTAAAGGACGGCCTTAATGAAAAACTGTTTTTT.

J is TRBJ2-7 and V is TRBV12-3 or TRBV12-4; a possible D gene is TRBD1 (6 bases). Trimming removed 1 base at V and 9 bases at J, with 10 bases between. This CDR3 is built from 12 residues. The CDR3 DNA follows: TGTGCCAGCAGTTTAGGACAGGTTGGGCAGTACTTC. Encoded protein: CASSLGQVGQYF.

This clonotype was counted between two and nine times. This sequence joins TRBV9 and TRBJ2-2; 8 bases agree with TRBD1. V lost 0 bases, J lost 7 bases, and 8 bases stayed unmatched. This CDR3 is built from 16 residues. Germline CDR1 is SGDLS and CDR2 is YYNGEE. The CDR3 nucleotides are TGTGCCAGCAGCGTAGGGACAGGGCCGTTGATCGGGGAGCTGTTTTTT. Protein sequence: CASSVGTGPLIGELFF.

A single count supports this clonotype. The chain uses TRBV18 and TRBJ2-1; possibly TRBD1 or TRBD2 for D (5 bases each). Trimming left V 6 bases short and J 4 bases short, with 19 bases between. The V gene's germline CDR1 is KGHSH and CDR2 LQKENI. This CDR3 contains 16 residues. Written as DNA, the CDR3 is TGTGCCAGCTCCGGGACCCTCAGGGTCGAATACAATGAGCAGTTCTTC. Its protein is CASSGTLRVEYNEQFF.

CDR3 region: CATTYSTMGYGYTF. As DNA, the CDR3 is TGTGCCACTACCTACTCGACGATGGGATATGGCTACACCTTC. The V and J genes are TRBV6-2 or TRBV6-3 and TRBJ1-2; D gene ambiguous. CDR1 MNHEY and CDR2 SVGEGT come from the germline V gene. V dropped 10 bases and J dropped 5 bases, with 20 bases sitting between them. The CDR3 spans 14 residues.

This clonotype has more than one count but fewer than ten. The genes are TRBV6-6 and TRBJ1-1; the D is unclear. The CDR3 has 13 amino acids. Looked up from germline, CDR1 is MNHNY and CDR2 is SVGAGI (reference sequence). V lost 7 bases to trimming and J lost 1 base, with 10 bases between them. CDR3 in DNA: TGTGCCAGCAAGCAACCGACGAACACTGAAGCTTTCTTT. It codes for CASKQPTNTEAFF.

CDR3 sequence reads: CASSQDRGRVGANVLTF. The CDR3 nucleotides read TGCGCCAGCAGCCAAGATCGAGGCAGGGTTGGGGCCAACGTCCTGACTTTC. This chain links TRBV4-1 with TRBJ2-6; D might be TRBD1 (5 bases). Per germline, CDR1 MGHRA and CDR2 YSYEKL. CDR3 length equals 17 residues. V lost 0 bases, J lost 3 bases, and 12 bases lay in between.